Listed below are T cell receptor beta chains from one sample, sequenced in a study of blood T cell repertoires in COVID-19. Sequenced by immunoSEQ multiplex PCR; TCRdb stores in-frame clones only, minus some. The top ten hold roughly 7.9% of the sample, which has over 200,000 clones, 81% seen once. The source material was peripheral blood. The source is a woman of 80 years or more with acute or convalescent COVID-19. CDR3s include the opening cysteine and the closing phenylalanine or tryptophan. A D gene is named only where the DNA matches it firmly. Size is omitted from some rows. Given values are once, few, many or a class for expanded clones.

d_call	v_call	j_call	clone_size	cdr3_aa	cdr3_nt
-	TRBV19	TRBJ1-1	-	CASSDGGAVNTEAFF	TGTGCCAGTAGCGACGGGGGGGCGGTGAACACTGAAGCTTTCTTT
-	TRBV9	TRBJ2-7	-	CASSGYYEQYF	TGTGCCAGCAGCGGCTACTACGAGCAGTACTTC
TRBD2	TRBV5-1	TRBJ2-1	-	CASTTSGGANEQFF	TGCGCCAGCACCACTAGCGGGGGGGCGAATGAGCAGTTCTTC
-	TRBV3-1/TRBV3-2	TRBJ1-2	-	CASSQERGKHGYTF	TGTGCCAGCAGCCAAGAGCGAGGGAAGCATGGCTACACCTTC
-	TRBV2	TRBJ2-3	-	CASLDRTLGDTQYF	TGTGCCAGTCTCGACAGGACCCTGGGCGATACGCAGTATTTT
TRBD2	TRBV5-6	TRBJ2-2	once	CASSLKRLLAANTGELFF	TGTGCCAGCAGCTTGAAGCGGTTACTAGCGGCGAACACCGGGGAGCTGTTTTTT
-	TRBV6-6	TRBJ1-6	-	CASSYPSGGSPLHF	TGTGCCAGCAGTTACCCCTCGGGTGGTTCACCCCTCCACTTT
-	TRBV10-3	TRBJ2-5	-	CAISRGETQYF	TGTGCCATCAGCAGGGGAGAGACCCAGTACTTC
TRBD1	TRBV2	TRBJ2-5	-	CASMRDRGQETQYF	TGTGCCAGCATGAGGGACAGGGGGCAAGAGACCCAGTACTTC
TRBD1	TRBV5-1	TRBJ2-7	once	CASSSPGTEYEQYF	TGCGCCAGCAGCTCCCCCGGGACAGAATACGAGCAGTACTTC
TRBD1	TRBV6-5	TRBJ1-2	-	CASTRTGDSGYTF	TGTGCCAGCACCCGGACAGGGGACTCTGGCTACACCTTC
-	TRBV4-1	TRBJ1-2	-	CASSQEGFKGSGYTF	TGCGCCAGCAGCCAAGAGGGGTTCAAGGGGTCTGGCTACACCTTC
TRBD1	TRBV9	TRBJ2-3	few	CASSVEGQGTDTQYF	TGTGCCAGCAGCGTAGAGGGACAGGGCACAGATACGCAGTATTTT